The clone carrying this T cell receptor (beta chain) was found once. Original processing methods: For nucleated cells, counts were estimated from reference gene primer amplification. Generated by immunoSEQ multiplex PCR, the TCRdb table keeps only in-frame clones and is missing some. V, J and clone size are taken as reported in that table, and D and trimming were inferred from the DNA itself. The repertoire holds some 210,000 clones, around 83% seen once, with approximately 2.9% in the top ten. This entry comes from a study of blood T cell repertoires in COVID-19. Whole-study context: The samples span acute and convalescent COVID-19 from the United States, Italy and Spain. PBMCs, B-cell-depleted T cells, or T cells were the source of the cDNA or gDNA that made up the material.

V shed 5 bases and J 0 bases; nucleotides not matched to a gene: 23. Looked up from germline, CDR1 is SGHTA and CDR2 is FQGTGA. The CDR3 consists of 22 residues. The sequenced material came from peripheral blood. The sequence was collected from a man aged 50 or older with active or convalescent COVID-19. This rearrangement joins TRBV7-3 to TRBJ2-3; TRBD1 aligns across 10 bases. CDR3 amino acids: CASSLKSLRPGTGEGSTDTQYF. CDR3 bases: TGTGCCAGCAGCCTCAAATCCCTTCGTCCCGGGACAGGGGAGGGGAGCACAGATACGCAGTATTTT.